The entry below describes one TCR beta chain. Its antigen is unidentified. Trimming stripped 1 base from V and 2 bases from J, with 8 bases between. This CDR3 contains 15 residues. Germline CDR1 SNHLY, CDR2 FYNNEI. The source of the sample is a study of cytomegalovirus exposure and HLA in healthy donors. Whole-study context: Earlier results showed 90 million to 120 million unique TCR beta sequences derived from roughly 190 million T cells. Study-wide results and limits: An Asian-associated ancestry cluster reportedly showed fewer N-insertions than the approximately 600-donor mean in a later analysis. Associated with cytomegalovirus, according to the listing, were 150 to 200 TCR beta chains. Later, an analysis found that common viral pathogens appeared to be linked with several of the most significant clusters.

PCR employed 60 Vbeta and 13 Jbeta primers. Sequencing used immunoSEQ multiplex PCR; TCRdb keeps in-frame clones, though not all of them. The sample carries 130,000 or so clones, around 59% recorded once. Sequencing was performed on PBMCs. The V gene is TRBV2, the J gene TRBJ2-2; D gene unclear. The receptor's source is a male donor in good health and CMV-seronegative. The chain's CDR3 is CASSEGTANTGELFF. The CDR3 DNA reads as TGTGCCAGCAGTGAAGGCACAGCTAACACCGGGGAGCTGTTTTTT.